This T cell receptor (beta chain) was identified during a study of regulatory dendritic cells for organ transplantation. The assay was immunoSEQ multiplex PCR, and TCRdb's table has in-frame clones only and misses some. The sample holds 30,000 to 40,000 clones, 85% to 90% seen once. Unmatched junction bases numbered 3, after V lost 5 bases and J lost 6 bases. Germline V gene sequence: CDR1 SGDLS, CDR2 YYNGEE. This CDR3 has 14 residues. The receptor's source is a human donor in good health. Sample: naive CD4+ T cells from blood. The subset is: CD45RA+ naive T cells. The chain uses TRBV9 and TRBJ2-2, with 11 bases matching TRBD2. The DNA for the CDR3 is TGTGCCAGCAGACCGACTAGCGGGGCCGGGGAGCTGTTTTTT. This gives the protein CASRPTSGAGELFF.